This T cell receptor (beta chain) was captured in a study of blood T cell repertoires in COVID-19. Study at large: Some COVID-19 samples were acute and others convalescent; all came from the United States, Italy and Spain. In each case, the material was cDNA or gDNA derived from T cells, B-cell-depleted T cells, or PBMCs.

This clone was detected once. Original analysis: Amplification from reference gene primers served as the basis for estimated nucleated cell counts. The assay was immunoSEQ multiplex PCR, and TCRdb's table has in-frame clones only and misses some. Clone size and the V and J calls come from that table; the DNA yielded D and trimming. The table records tens of thousands of clones, roughly 83% of them present only once. The CDR3 sequence is 13 residues long. V lost 0 bases, J lost 10 bases, and 10 bases lay in between. Germline values: CDR1 LNHDA, CDR2 SQIVND (reference sequence). The sequence was obtained from a man aged 50 to 59 with active COVID-19. This chain connects TRBV19 to TRBJ1-5, with D possibly being TRBD1 (5 bases). Specimen: peripheral blood. CDR3 in DNA: TGTGCCAGTAGTATAGAATGGGGCAAACCCCAGCATTTT. This encodes CASSIEWGKPQHF.